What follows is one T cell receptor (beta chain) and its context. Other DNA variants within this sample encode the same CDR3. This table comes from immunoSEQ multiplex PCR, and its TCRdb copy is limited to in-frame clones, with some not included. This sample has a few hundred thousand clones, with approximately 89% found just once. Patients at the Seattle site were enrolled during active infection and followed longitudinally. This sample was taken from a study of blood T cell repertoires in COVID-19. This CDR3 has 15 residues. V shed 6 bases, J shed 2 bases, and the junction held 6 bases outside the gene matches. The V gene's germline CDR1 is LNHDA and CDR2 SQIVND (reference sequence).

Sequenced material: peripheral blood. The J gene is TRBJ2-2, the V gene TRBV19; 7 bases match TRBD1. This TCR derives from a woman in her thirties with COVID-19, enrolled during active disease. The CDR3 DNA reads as TGTGCCAGTAGCCCAGGGGGAGTTAACACCGGGGAGCTGTTTTTT. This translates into CASSPGGVNTGELFF.